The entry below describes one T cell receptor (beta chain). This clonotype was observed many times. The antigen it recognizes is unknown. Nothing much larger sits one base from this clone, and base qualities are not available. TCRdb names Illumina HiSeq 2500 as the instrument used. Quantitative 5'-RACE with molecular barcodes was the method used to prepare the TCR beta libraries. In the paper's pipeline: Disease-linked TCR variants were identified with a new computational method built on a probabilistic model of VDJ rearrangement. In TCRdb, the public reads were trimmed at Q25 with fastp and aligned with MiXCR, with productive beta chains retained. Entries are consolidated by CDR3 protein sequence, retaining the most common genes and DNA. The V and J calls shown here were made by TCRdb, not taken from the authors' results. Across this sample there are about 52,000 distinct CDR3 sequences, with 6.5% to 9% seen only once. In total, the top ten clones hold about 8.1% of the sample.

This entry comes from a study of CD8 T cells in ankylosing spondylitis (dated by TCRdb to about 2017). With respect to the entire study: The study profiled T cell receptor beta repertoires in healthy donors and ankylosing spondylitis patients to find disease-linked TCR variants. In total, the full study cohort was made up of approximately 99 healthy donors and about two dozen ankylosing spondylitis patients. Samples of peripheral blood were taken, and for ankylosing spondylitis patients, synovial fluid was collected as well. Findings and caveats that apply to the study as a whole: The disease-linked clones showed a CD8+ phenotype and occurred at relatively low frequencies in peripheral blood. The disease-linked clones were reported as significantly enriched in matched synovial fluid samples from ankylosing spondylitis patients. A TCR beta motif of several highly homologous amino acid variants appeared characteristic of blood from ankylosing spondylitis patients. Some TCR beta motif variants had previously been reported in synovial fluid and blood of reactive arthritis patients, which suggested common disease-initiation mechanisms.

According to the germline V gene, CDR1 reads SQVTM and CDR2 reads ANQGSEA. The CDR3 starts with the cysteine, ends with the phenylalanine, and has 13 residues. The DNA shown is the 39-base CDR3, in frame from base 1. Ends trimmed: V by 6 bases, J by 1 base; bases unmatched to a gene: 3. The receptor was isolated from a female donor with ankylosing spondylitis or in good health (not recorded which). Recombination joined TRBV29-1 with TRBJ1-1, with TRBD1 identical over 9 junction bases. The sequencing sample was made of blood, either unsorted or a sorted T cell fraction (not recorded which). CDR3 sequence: CSVQQGANTEAFF. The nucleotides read TGCAGCGTACAACAGGGGGCGAACACTGAAGCTTTCTTT.